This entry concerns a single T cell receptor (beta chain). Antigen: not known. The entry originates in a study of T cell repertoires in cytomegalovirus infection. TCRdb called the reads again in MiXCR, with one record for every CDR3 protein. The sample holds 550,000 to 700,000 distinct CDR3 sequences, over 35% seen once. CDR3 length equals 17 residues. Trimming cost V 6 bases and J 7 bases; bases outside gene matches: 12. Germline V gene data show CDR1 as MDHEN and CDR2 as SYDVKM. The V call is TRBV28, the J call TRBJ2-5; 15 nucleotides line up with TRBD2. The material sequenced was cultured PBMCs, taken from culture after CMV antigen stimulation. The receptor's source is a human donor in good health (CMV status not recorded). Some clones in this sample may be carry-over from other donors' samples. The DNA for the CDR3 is TGTGCCAGCAGCGAGTCTACGGGACTAGCGGGGGGTGGGACCCAGTACTTC. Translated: CASSESTGLAGGGTQYF.